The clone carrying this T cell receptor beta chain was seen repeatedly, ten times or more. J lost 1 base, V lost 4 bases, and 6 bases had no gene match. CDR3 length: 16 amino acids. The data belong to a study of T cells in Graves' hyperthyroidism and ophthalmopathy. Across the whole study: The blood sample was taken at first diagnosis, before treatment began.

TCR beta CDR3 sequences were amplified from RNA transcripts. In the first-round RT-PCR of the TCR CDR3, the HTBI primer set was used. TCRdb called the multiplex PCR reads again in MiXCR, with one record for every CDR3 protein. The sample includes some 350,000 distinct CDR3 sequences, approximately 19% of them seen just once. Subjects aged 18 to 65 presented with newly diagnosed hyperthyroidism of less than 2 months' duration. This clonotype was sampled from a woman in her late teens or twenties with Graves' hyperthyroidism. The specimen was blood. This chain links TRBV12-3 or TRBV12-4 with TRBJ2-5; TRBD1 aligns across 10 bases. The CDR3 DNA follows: TGTGCCAGCAGTTCGTGGGACAGGGGCGCCCAAGAGACCCAGTACTTC. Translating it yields CASSSWDRGAQETQYF.